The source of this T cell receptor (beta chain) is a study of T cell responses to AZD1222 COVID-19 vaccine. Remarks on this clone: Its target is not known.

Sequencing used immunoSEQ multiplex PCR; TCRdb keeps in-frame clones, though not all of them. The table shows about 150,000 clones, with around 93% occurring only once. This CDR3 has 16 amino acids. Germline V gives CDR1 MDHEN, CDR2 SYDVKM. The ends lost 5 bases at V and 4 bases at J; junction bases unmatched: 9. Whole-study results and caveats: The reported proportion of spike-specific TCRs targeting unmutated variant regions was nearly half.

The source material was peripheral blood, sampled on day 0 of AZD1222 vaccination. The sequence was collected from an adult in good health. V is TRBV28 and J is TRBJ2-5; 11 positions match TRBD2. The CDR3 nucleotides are TGTGCCAGCAGTCGGGGGCTAGCGGGAGGTGGAGAGACCCAGTACTTC. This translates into CASSRGLAGGGETQYF.